The rows below give T cell receptor beta chains drawn from one sample of a study of technical replicates of blood from a few donors. Profiling relied on immunoSEQ multiplex PCR, and the TCRdb table lists in-frame clones only, not all of them. The sample consists of 60,000 to 80,000 clones, 80% to 95% of them appearing once. Specimen: PBMCs. The receptors come from a human donor in good health. Some clones in this sample may be carry-over from other donors' samples. The CDR3 runs from the conserved cysteine through the conserved F or W. D genes are given only for firm matches. Rows may omit the clone size; those that give it use once, few, many or a size class.

D,length,V,size,J,DNA,CDR3
TRBD2,18,TRBV6-4,-,TRBJ2-2,TGTGCCAGCAGTGGACGCACTAGCGGGGGGGCTAGGGCCGGGGAGCTGTTTTTT,CASSGRTSGGARAGELFF
TRBD1,13,TRBV30,once,TRBJ2-2,TGTGCCTGGAAGTCGACAGGGGCCGGGGAGCTGTTTTTT,CAWKSTGAGELFF
-,13,TRBV29-1,-,TRBJ1-2,TGCAGCGTTGGCCAGGGGTTGGGATATGGCTACACCTTC,CSVGQGLGYGYTF
TRBD2,13,TRBV5-1,-,TRBJ2-5,TGCGCCAGCAGAGCGGGGGCCGAGGGGGCCCAGTACTTC,CASRAGAEGAQYF
TRBD1,18,TRBV19,-,TRBJ2-6,TGTGCCAGTAGTCCGGAGGGACAGGGGGACTCTGGGGCCAACGTCCTGACTTTC,CASSPEGQGDSGANVLTF
TRBD1,12,TRBV29-1,-,TRBJ1-5,TGCAGCGCGCGGACAGGGGATCAGCCCCAGCATTTT,CSARTGDQPQHF
TRBD2,17,TRBV11-2,-,TRBJ2-3,TGTGCCAGCAGCTTAAGACTAGCGGTCGATCGCGCAGATACGCAGTATTTT,CASSLRLAVDRADTQYF
TRBD2,15,TRBV2,-,TRBJ2-3,TGTGCCAGCAGTGTTTGGCGGGAGGCCACAGATACGCAGTATTTT,CASSVWREATDTQYF
TRBD2,15,TRBV9,-,TRBJ2-7,TGTGCCAGCAGCGTAGGTGCTAGCGGGTCCTACGAGCAGTACTTC,CASSVGASGSYEQYF
-,16,TRBV7-2,-,TRBJ2-3,TGTGCCAGCAGCTTTCCCTCGCGGGGACCCACAGATACGCAGTATTTT,CASSFPSRGPTDTQYF
TRBD2,14,TRBV4-2,-,TRBJ2-3,TGTGCCAGCAGCGCGGGGGGGCCATTAGATACGCAGTATTTT,CASSAGGPLDTQYF
-,15,TRBV10-2,-,TRBJ1-5,TGCGCCAGCAGTGAGTCAGGACAGACATATCAGCCCCAGCATTTT,CASSESGQTYQPQHF
TRBD1,15,TRBV2,-,TRBJ2-1,TGTGCCAGCAGTACATCCGGGACAGGGGGCGCCGAGCAGTTCTTC,CASSTSGTGGAEQFF
-,9,TRBV29-1,-,TRBJ1-2,TGCAGCGTTCCGGATGGCTACACCTTC,CSVPDGYTF
-,12,TRBV30,-,TRBJ1-2,TGTGCCTGGAATGCAGGGAACTATGGCTACACCTTC,CAWNAGNYGYTF
TRBD1,15,TRBV5-6,few,TRBJ1-5,TGTGCCAGCAGCGCCCAGGACAGGGGTTGGCAGCCCCAGCATTTT,CASSAQDRGWQPQHF
TRBD2,16,TRBV9,-,TRBJ2-5,TGTGCCAGCAGCCCCGGGACTAGCGGTCCTCAAGAGACCCAGTACTTC,CASSPGTSGPQETQYF
-,14,TRBV7-2,-,TRBJ2-7,TGTGCCAGCAGCGCATACAGGAGCTCCTACGAGCAGTACTTC,CASSAYRSSYEQYF
-,13,TRBV21-1,-,TRBJ2-7,TGTGCCAGCAGCAAACTGGAGCGCTACGAGCAGTACTTC,CASSKLERYEQYF
-,16,TRBV4-2,-,TRBJ2-1,TGTGCCAGCAGCCAACAGACGGGGAGTGCCTACAATGAGCAGTTCTTC,CASSQQTGSAYNEQFF
TRBD2,14,TRBV30,once,TRBJ2-4,TGTGCCTGGAGTGAGGCGGGGGAGAAAAACATTCAGTACTTC,CAWSEAGEKNIQYF
TRBD2,16,TRBV5-1,-,TRBJ2-2,TGCGCCAGCAAACCCCAGGCGGGGGCGAACACCGGGGAGCTGTTTTTT,CASKPQAGANTGELFF
TRBD1,15,TRBV7-3,-,TRBJ2-2,TGTGCCAGCAGACCGACAGGGGTCGGAACCGGGGAGCTGTTTTTT,CASRPTGVGTGELFF
TRBD1,13,TRBV7-9,once,TRBJ2-7,TGTGCCAGCAGCTTAACAGGGGACTACGAGCAGTACTTC,CASSLTGDYEQYF
TRBD2,15,TRBV6-1,-,TRBJ2-1,TGTGCCAGCAGGGGACTAGCGGGGAGTACCAATGAGCAGTTCTTC,CASRGLAGSTNEQFF
TRBD2,14,TRBV7-2,-,TRBJ2-1,TGTGCCAGCAACCGGGGGGGCGGCAACAATGAGCAGTTCTTC,CASNRGGGNNEQFF
TRBD1,15,TRBV11-2,-,TRBJ1-2,TGTGCCAGCAGCCATTTCGACAGGGAAAACTATGGCTACACCTTC,CASSHFDRENYGYTF
-,14,TRBV2,-,TRBJ1-2,TGTGCCAGCATGACGGTCCGGGGGGAGTATGGCTACACCTTC,CASMTVRGEYGYTF
TRBD2,14,TRBV4-1,-,TRBJ2-1,TGCGCCAGCGAAGCGGGGACGGACTACAATGAGCAGTTCTTC,CASEAGTDYNEQFF
TRBD2,18,TRBV4-2,-,TRBJ2-1,TGTGCCAGCAGCCCCCAGGCGCCTAGCGGGCCTTCCTACAATGAGCAGTTCTTC,CASSPQAPSGPSYNEQFF
TRBD2,14,TRBV6-5,-,TRBJ2-7,TGTGCCAGCAGATCACGGGGGGAGCTGGGGGAGCAGTACTTC,CASRSRGELGEQYF
-,11,TRBV7-9,-,TRBJ2-7,TGTGCCAGCAGCTCAACCTACGAGCAGTACTTC,CASSSTYEQYF